This T cell receptor (beta chain) appears in the sequencing data of a study of intratumoral heterogeneity in liver cancer. For the wider study: In the full approximately 15-patient cohort, the median age was roughly 60 years and the majority of patients were male. The study combined RNA-seq, DNA sequencing, TCR-seq and SNP array data from multiple regions of hepatocellular carcinoma specimens to study intratumor heterogeneity. Of the 70 to 80 multiregional samples collected from around 14 HCC patients in the overall cohort, 45 to 55 were tumoral regions and approximately 20 were adjacent nontumoral regions.

What the authors observed across the whole study: The authors noted a relatively low number of patients and under-sampled tumor-infiltrating lymphocyte representation as limitations.

Every patient had early-stage hepatocellular carcinoma and received no therapy prior to surgical resection. Sampled areas lacked macroscopic evidence of necrosis or hemorrhage. In a couple of patients, TCR sequencing (ImmunoSeq) was performed on multiple regions. Each frozen resection tissue sample was taken at least 1 cm away from every other sample. Samples with the label N were taken from nontumoral liver tissue next to the tumor. Genomic DNA was extracted from bulk tissue using the DNeasy blood and tissue kit. The CDR3 goes from the cysteine to the phenylalanine over 20 residues. Of the read, only the CDR3 DNA is kept; its 60 bases are in frame from base 1. Clipping removes 4 bases from V and 0 bases from J, with 12 as the unmatched junction base count. The CDR1 and CDR2 encoded by the germline V gene are SNHLY and FYNNEI. A word on this clone: Its antigen is still unknown. No base quality values were provided; no much bigger clone lies one nucleotide off.

Using the immunoSEQ assay, the TCR beta chain CDR3 regions were sequenced from genomic DNA. Primers annealing to V and J segments amplified rearranged VDJ segments. Per the authors' processing: The ImmunoSeq Analyzer software was used to compute clonality and richness metrics. Clones with differential abundance between regions were identified with Fisher's exact test combined with a beta-binomial method for additional stringency. TCRdb obtained this table from immuneACCESS and retained in-frame rearrangements with V and J assigned. These tables miss some clones; where compared with another copy, unresolved V genes account for less than half of the shortfall, and the remainder is unexplained. Clone size and the V and J calls come from that table; the DNA yielded D and trimming. For this sample the table gives some 21,000 clones, of which just under 75% were detected only once. The ten most abundant clones make up 17% of the sample.

Recombination connected TRBV2 to TRBJ2-1; TRBD2 agrees with 13 junctional bases. The sample in question was tumor-adjacent normal tissue, obtained before any cancer treatment. The clonotype was recovered from a woman aged 70-85 years with hepatocellular carcinoma. The encoded CDR3 is CASSVRRGLAGQTSYNEQFF. The DNA sequence is as follows: TGTGCCAGCAGTGTGAGAAGGGGACTAGCGGGACAGACCTCCTACAATGAGCAGTTCTTC.